This T cell receptor beta chain was identified in a study of T-cell memory formation after mild COVID-19. The study, taken as a whole, reports: Still unconfirmed is whether the second-wave clones peaking on day 37 recognized SARS-CoV-2. CD4+ contracting clones were found mainly in CM and EM, and CD8+ ones in EMRA.

TCR alpha and TCR beta cDNA libraries carrying sample barcodes and UMIs came from 5'RACE with constant-segment primers. TCRdb fed the 5' RACE reads into MiXCR, producing one record per CDR3 protein. The profile shows roughly 170,000 distinct CDR3 sequences, about 18% of them singletons. The CDR3 runs 13 residues. The V gene lost 4 bases and the J gene lost 6 bases, with 9 bases spanning the gap. Germline V gene sequence: CDR1 LGHNA, CDR2 YSLEER. Remarks on this clonotype: The antigen remains undetermined.

This TCR derives from a man younger than 30 who had mild COVID-19 (a few samples of this study predate the infection). Cell type and time point are not known. The chain couples TRBV4-3 to TRBJ1-4; D is ambiguous. The sample comprised PBMCs or a T cell subset sorted from them (not recorded which). In nucleotides, the CDR3 is TGCGCCAGCAGCCCCGCAAACGATGAAAAACTGTTTTTT. It is translated as CASSPANDEKLFF.